This T cell receptor beta chain was captured by sequencing in a study of T cells in Graves' hyperthyroidism and ophthalmopathy (dated by TCRdb to about 2019). Describing the broader study: A discovery cohort of about a hundred patients, about 40 with Graves' ophthalmopathy and about 58 with stable Graves' hyperthyroidism, was used to find distinguishing TCR V-J signatures. TCR Vbeta CDR3 sequencing of roughly 140 peripheral blood samples (fewer than 45 ophthalmopathy, some 75 hyperthyroidism and approximately 17 progressor patients) is reported in the paper. Prospective prediction of ophthalmopathy was tested in an independent validation cohort consisting of roughly 19 hyperthyroidism patients and over 15 patients who later progressed to ophthalmopathy. The study also compared thyroid tissue and blood T-cell repertoires from more than 5 Graves' hyperthyroidism patients. After sampling, hyperthyroidism patients received methimazole starting at 30 mg daily, and ophthalmopathy patients received high-dose intravenous methylprednisolone. The roughly 91 discovery patients were randomly divided into training and test sets at a 7:3 ratio. Summary of the overall study and its limitations: Sample size was not statistically predetermined, and blinding of investigators to group allocation was not performed. Most expanded thyroid clonotypes (frequency above 0.001) were also detected in blood, a finding suggesting that blood repertoires may reflect thyroid immune responses. In validation, the model predicted progression to ophthalmopathy with roughly 66% sensitivity and roughly 72% specificity, a median of around 6.6 months before onset. In cross-validation, a model built on a 13 V-J signature told ophthalmopathy apart from stable hyperthyroidism with 85% to 90% sensitivity and about 81% specificity, and in testing the same model reached 80%/75%.

The CDR3 holds 13 amino acids from the cysteine to the phenylalanine. The read is trimmed to its CDR3 DNA, 39 bases read in frame from base 1. CDR1 and CDR2 were assigned from the germline V gene as WSHSY and SAAADI. V and J lose 5 bases and 7 bases, and a span of 15 bases separates them. Patients with uncontrolled infections, other autoimmune diseases, pregnancy or lactation were excluded. Diagnoses relied on clinical symptoms, serum thyroxine and TRAb, thyroid ultrasound and orbital computed tomography. Trizol reagent was used to extract total RNA, and RNA quality was then checked on an Agilent 2100 Bioanalyzer. A word on this clonotype: There is no known antigen for this receptor. Nothing much larger sits one base from this clone, and base qualities are not available.

The TCR beta CDR3 regions were amplified from the RNA transcripts. A first-round RT-PCR of the TCR CDR3 used the HTBI primer set with the Qiagen OneStep RT-PCR kit. The libraries were constructed in a second round of multiplex PCR and then size-selected and purified. Sequencing of the libraries was done on an Illumina HiSeq2000 using paired-end 100 bp reads. As for the authors' bioinformatics: SOAPnuke was used to process the raw data, throwing out any read that contained adapters or uncalled bases, had a mean Phred below 15, or lacked an exact constant-primer or identifier match. High-quality paired reads were merged with COPE v1.2.5, and unique nucleotide sequences were defined as clonotypes. Clonotypes were aligned to IMGT TRBV, TRBD and TRBJ reference segments using MiTCR v1.1. Only V-J combinations with frequency above 0.0001, covering about 99% of repertoires, were analysed. A TCS score was defined as the ratio between F50 (clonal expansion) and ExV (chaos), using BLOSUM62-based TCRdist between CDR3 peptides within each V-J. Welch's t-statistics and random forest reduced fewer than 600 V-J features to roughly 13, which were used in a naive Bayes classifier (R e1071). The similarity between thyroid and blood repertoires was quantified using the Morisita-Horn index. The raw public data were reprocessed by TCRdb itself: fastp quality trimming at Q25, MiXCR clonotype calling, in-frame beta chains only. Identical CDR3 proteins give one entry, which carries the most common genes and DNA. TCRdb's processing, not the authors', yielded these V and J calls. This sample holds a few hundred thousand distinct CDR3 sequences; roughly 50% were observed only once. The top ten clonotypes cover 19% of the sample.

What was sequenced was peripheral blood or thyroid tissue (not recorded which). Here the chain combines TRBV10-2 and TRBJ2-7, with the D call perhaps TRBD1 or TRBD2, each one matching 5 bases. The receptor was derived from an adult woman with Graves' disease, either hyperthyroidism or ophthalmopathy (not recorded which). The DNA sequence is TGCGCCAGCAGTCGGCGAGGGGCGAATGAGCAGTACTTC. Its protein reads: CASSRRGANEQYF.